This passage covers 21 T cell receptor beta chains from one sample sequenced in a study of blood T cell repertoires in COVID-19. Profiled with immunoSEQ multiplex PCR; TCRdb holds only in-frame clones, not every one. The repertoire holds about 42,000 clones, with 70% to 90% as singletons. The sample was peripheral blood. The receptor set was obtained from a woman aged 70 to 79 in a cohort sampled during active COVID-19.

The V gene is TRBV18, the J gene TRBJ2-1, with 13 bases that match TRBD2. Trimming cost V 6 bases and J 5 bases; bases outside gene matches: 22. The CDR3 totals 21 residues. Germline V gene lookup returns CDR1 KGHSH and CDR2 LQKENI. The CDR3 coding sequence is TGTGCCAGCTCGGGGACATTGCCGGGACTAGCGGGATTCCACCAGAACAATGAGCAGTTCTTC. The encoded protein is CASSGTLPGLAGFHQNNEQFF. The full variable domain, completed using reference TRBV18 and TRBJ2-1, is NAGVMQNPRHLVRRRGQEARLRCSPMKGHSHVYWYRQLPEEGLKFMVYLQKENIIDESGMPKERFSAEFPKEGPSILRIQQVVRGDSAAYFCASSGTLPGLAGFHQNNEQFFGPGTRLTVL.

The chain is built from TRBV25-1 and TRBJ2-1; TRBD1 is a possible D gene (6 bases). Germline loops: CDR1 MGHDK, CDR2 SYGVNS. The ends were cut back, 3 bases at V and 2 bases at J, with 14 bases in the middle. The CDR3 is made up of 16 amino acids. The CDR3 bases are TGTGCCAGCAGTGAGTACAGGGCGGGTGCCTACAATGAGCAGTTCTTC. Its protein product is CASSEYRAGAYNEQFF.

This clone occurred a few times. The gene calls are TRBV7-9 and TRBJ2-7; D may be TRBD2 (5 bases). Trimming removed 3 bases from V and 5 bases from J, with 5 bases in between. The CDR3 sequence is 11 residues long. CDR1 is SEHNR, CDR2 FQNEAQ, per germline (reference sequence). CDR3 residues: CASSFGDEQYF. The CDR3 DNA sequence: TGTGCCAGCAGCTTCGGGGACGAGCAGTACTTC.

The V call is TRBV2, the J call TRBJ2-2; TRBD2 matches 8 bases. Germline V gene lookup returns CDR1 SNHLY and CDR2 FYNNEI. Trimming removed 7 bases from V and 3 bases from J; junction bases left unmatched: 10. The CDR3 consists of 16 residues. The DNA of the CDR3 is TGTGCCAGCACCTTTACCGGGAGGGACGACACCGGGGAGCTGTTTTTT. Its protein is CASTFTGRDDTGELFF.

The chain uses TRBV28 and TRBJ2-3; possible D gene TRBD2, 5 bases. From germline, CDR1 is MDHEN and CDR2 SYDVKM. V lost 6 bases, J lost 7 bases, and 20 bases lay in between. This CDR3 is built from 15 residues. CDR3 in DNA: TGTGCCAGCAGCTTAGGACTTTCCGACCGGAATACGCAGTATTTT. Amino acid sequence: CASSLGLSDRNTQYF.

The chain employs TRBV2 and TRBJ1-4; 8 bases are a match to TRBD1. The J segment lost 3 bases and the V segment lost 6 bases, leaving 3 bases of the junction unmatched. This CDR3 comprises 14 residues. Per the germline V gene, CDR1 is SNHLY and CDR2 is FYNNEI. The chain's CDR3 is CASRETGANEKLFF. CDR3 coding DNA: TGTGCCAGCAGAGAGACAGGGGCTAATGAAAAACTGTTTTTT. Variable domain in full (rest from reference TRBV2 and TRBJ1-4): EPEVTQTPSHQVTQMGQEVILRCVPISNHLYFYWYRQILGQKVEFLVSFYNNEISEKSEIFDDQFSVERPDGSNFTLKIRSTKLEDSAMYFCASRETGANEKLFFGSGTQLSVL.

V and J are TRBV15 and TRBJ2-7, with TRBD2 matching over 7 bases. J gave up 6 bases and V 0 bases, and 14 bases lay outside the gene matches. The germline V gene encodes CDR1 LNHNV and CDR2 YYDKDF (reference sequence). The CDR3 covers 17 residues. CDR3 loop: CATSRDLTLAVPGEQYF. CDR3 in DNA: TGTGCCACCAGCAGAGATCTCACGCTAGCGGTCCCTGGCGAGCAGTACTTC.

Only one count was recorded for this clone. The chain joins TRBV7-2 to TRBJ2-1; 11 bases are shared with TRBD1. CDR3 length: 14 residues. With V trimmed by 1 base and J by 9 bases, 2 bases remained unmatched. The germline V gene encodes CDR1 SGHTA and CDR2 FQGNSA. The CDR3 loop is CASSLGTGGSEQFF. Here the CDR3 DNA reads TGTGCCAGCAGCTTAGGGACAGGGGGCAGTGAGCAGTTCTTC.

This clone showed up just once. The V gene is TRBV10-2, the J gene TRBJ1-1, with 11 nucleotides matching TRBD1. After removal of 3 bases from V and 4 bases from J, the junction contained 7 bases not matched to a gene. The CDR3 length is 16 residues. The germline V gene has CDR1 WSHSY and CDR2 SAAADI. The DNA of the CDR3 is TGCGCCAGCAGTGAAGGACAGGGGGCGACTATCACTGAAGCTTTCTTT. Translated, it gives CASSEGQGATITEAFF.

The chain employs TRBV16 and TRBJ2-2; 7 nucleotides match TRBD1. Germline V gene sequence: CDR1 KGHSY, CDR2 FQNENV. This CDR3 spans 15 amino acids. The junction had 3 bases not matched to a gene; V was cut back by 1 base and J by 4 bases. CDR3: CASSQLRQGTGELFF. The CDR3, as DNA: TGTGCCAGCAGCCAATTAAGACAGGGCACCGGGGAGCTGTTTTTT.

This chain uses TRBV4-1 with TRBJ2-1; 9 bases line up with TRBD1. J gave up 4 bases and V 2 bases, and 3 bases lay outside the gene matches. In germline, CDR1 is MGHRA, CDR2 YSYEKL. The CDR3 is made up of 15 amino acids. The CDR3 reads CASSQPDRGYNEQFF. DNA of the CDR3: TGCGCCAGCAGCCAACCGGACAGGGGATACAATGAGCAGTTCTTC.

CDR3 sequence: CASSQSNGQPDPAGNQPQHF. The CDR3 coding sequence is TGCGCCAGCAGTCAATCGAACGGACAGCCCGATCCCGCGGGCAATCAGCCCCAGCATTTT. The gene calls are TRBV23-1 and TRBJ1-5; tentative D call: TRBD1 (6 bases). TRBV23-1 is treated as an ORF (open reading frame) with a function not yet certain. CDR3 size: 20 residues. The V end lost 0 bases, the J end lost 2 bases, and 23 bases lay between the germline ends.

The rearrangement uses TRBV11-3 and TRBJ1-1; 9 bases line up with TRBD1. Germline values: CDR1 SGHNT, CDR2 YENEEA. There are 17 residues in the CDR3. Trimming at V came to 1 base and at J to 0 bases, leaving 6 bases not matched to a gene. The CDR3 protein is CASSLGQGETMNTEAFF. The CDR3 DNA sequence: TGTGCCAGCAGCTTAGGACAGGGGGAGACCATGAACACTGAAGCTTTCTTT. Filled out from reference TRBV11-3 and TRBJ1-1, the complete variable domain reads EAGVVQSPRYKIIEKKQPVAFWCNPISGHNTLYWYLQNLGQGPELLIRYENEEAVDDSQLPKDRFSAERLKGVDSTLKIQPAELGDSAVYLCASSLGQGETMNTEAFFGQGTRLTVV.

The rearrangement links TRBV3-1 (or the pseudogene TRBV3-2) to TRBJ1-4, with D maybe TRBD1 (6 bases). The V end was cut by 4 bases, the J end by 8 bases, with 14 bases between. The germline CDR1 and CDR2 sequences are LGHDT and YNNKEL (reference sequence). CDR3 length: 14 amino acids. CDR3 sequence: CASSPGTSSEKLFF. As DNA, the CDR3 is TGTGCCAGCAGCCCCGGGACATCTAGCGAAAAACTGTTTTTT.

The rearrangement joins TRBV6-4 to TRBJ1-5, with TRBD1 matching 7 bases. Germline V gene data show CDR1 as MRHNA and CDR2 as SNTAGT. The CDR3 runs 13 residues. V lost 6 bases, J lost 5 bases, and 4 bases stayed unmatched. The CDR3 loop reads CASSRDSYQPQHF. For the CDR3, the DNA is TGTGCCAGCAGCCGGGACAGTTATCAGCCCCAGCATTTT.

V gene TRBV30 combines with J gene TRBJ1-5, with D possibly TRBD1 on 6 matching bases. This CDR3 has 15 amino acids. Trimming shortened V by 2 bases and J by 6 bases, and 17 bases separated the two germline ends. Germline V gene data show CDR1 as GTSNPN and CDR2 as SVGIG (reference sequence). The CDR3 DNA is TGTGCCTGGAGTATATATGACGGGGGGGCTCAGCCCCAGCATTTT. Translated, it gives CAWSIYDGGAQPQHF.

The chain couples TRBV7-3 to TRBJ2-1, with D unresolved. This CDR3 has 15 residues. Germline values: CDR1 SGHTA, CDR2 FQGTGA. Deletions cut 3 bases from V and 7 bases from J, with 16 bases between. The CDR3 nucleotides read TGTGCCAGCAGCTTTGGGCTCTCGACATCTAATGAGCAGTTCTTC. It is translated as CASSFGLSTSNEQFF. Variable domain in full (rest from reference TRBV7-3 and TRBJ2-1): GAGVSQTPSNKVTEKGKYVELRCDPISGHTALYWYRQSLGQGPEFLIYFQGTGAADDSGLPNDRFFAVRPEGSVSTLKIQRTERGDSAVYLCASSFGLSTSNEQFFGPGTRLTVL.

The chain links TRBV25-1 to TRBJ2-7; 11 nucleotides line up with TRBD2. Germline V gives CDR1 MGHDK, CDR2 SYGVNS. J was trimmed by 4 bases and V by 4 bases; bases with no gene match: 6. CDR3 length: 15 residues. The DNA for the CDR3 is TGTGCCAGCAGTGGGGGCATAGCGGGAGGGTACGAGCAGTACTTC. This encodes CASSGGIAGGYEQYF.

This clone was picked up one time. This chain joins TRBV3-1 (or the pseudogene TRBV3-2) and TRBJ2-7; no firm D call. The length of the CDR3 is 12 residues. The V end lost 2 bases, the J end lost 3 bases, and 5 bases lay between the germline ends. CDR1 and CDR2 (germline): LGHDT, YNNKEL (reference sequence). In DNA form, the CDR3 reads TGTGCCAGCAGCCAAAATCACTACGAGCAGTACTTC. This sequence encodes CASSQNHYEQYF.

The chain links TRBV5-6 to TRBJ1-4; possible D gene TRBD1, 5 bases. With 0 bases removed from V and 7 bases from J, the gap between germline ends came to 19 bases. This CDR3 has 17 residues. Germline V gives CDR1 SGHDT, CDR2 YYEEEE. This CDR3 reads CASSLGGGAASSEKLFF. The CDR3 bases are TGTGCCAGCAGCTTGGGAGGTGGGGCAGCCTCTAGTGAAAAACTGTTTTTT.

The chain carries TRBV18 and TRBJ2-7; D possibly corresponds to TRBD1 (6 bases). Germline V gene lookup returns CDR1 KGHSH and CDR2 LQKENI. This CDR3 spans 13 amino acids. Trimming removed 3 bases at V and 5 bases at J, with 11 bases between. The CDR3 DNA is TGTGCCAGCTCACCGGACAGCCGAGACGAGCAGTACTTC. It yields the protein CASSPDSRDEQYF.